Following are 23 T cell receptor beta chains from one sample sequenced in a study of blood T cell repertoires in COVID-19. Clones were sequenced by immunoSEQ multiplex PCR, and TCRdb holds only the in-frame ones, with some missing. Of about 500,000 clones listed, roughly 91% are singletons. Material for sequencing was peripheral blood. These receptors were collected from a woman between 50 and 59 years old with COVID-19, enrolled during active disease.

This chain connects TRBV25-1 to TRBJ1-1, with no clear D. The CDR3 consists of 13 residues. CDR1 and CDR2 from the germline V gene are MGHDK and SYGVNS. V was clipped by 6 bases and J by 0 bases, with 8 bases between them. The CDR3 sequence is CASSLTVNTEAFF. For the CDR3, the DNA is TGTGCCAGCAGCCTAACCGTGAACACTGAAGCTTTCTTT.

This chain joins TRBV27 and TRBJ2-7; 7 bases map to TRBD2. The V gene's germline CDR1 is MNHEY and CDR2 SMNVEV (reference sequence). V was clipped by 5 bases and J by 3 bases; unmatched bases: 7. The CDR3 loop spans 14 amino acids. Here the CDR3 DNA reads TGTGCCAGCAGTCCTCGGGGAGGGAACTACGAGCAGTACTTC. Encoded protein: CASSPRGGNYEQYF.

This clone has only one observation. For the CDR3, the DNA is TGTGCCAGCTCACCAGACTCTTACTATGGCTACACCTTC. Its protein product is CASSPDSYYGYTF. The V call is TRBV18, the J call TRBJ1-2; no definite D call. V was trimmed by 2 bases and J by 3 bases, leaving 7 bases between them. The germline V gene has CDR1 KGHSH and CDR2 LQKENI. CDR3 length equals 13 residues.

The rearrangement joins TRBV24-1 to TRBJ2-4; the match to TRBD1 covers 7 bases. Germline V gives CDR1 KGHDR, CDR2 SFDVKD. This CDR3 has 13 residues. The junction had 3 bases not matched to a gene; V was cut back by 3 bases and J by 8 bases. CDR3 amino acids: CATSDGQEDIQYF. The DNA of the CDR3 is TGTGCCACCAGTGATGGACAGGAGGACATTCAGTACTTC.

CDR3 bases: TGTGCCAGCAGCTTTACAGGAAAGACCTTAGCCAAAAACATTCAGTACTTC. Translated, it gives CASSFTGKTLAKNIQYF. This rearrangement joins TRBV11-3 to TRBJ2-4, with D maybe TRBD1 (5 bases). From germline, CDR1 is SGHNT and CDR2 YENEEA. The CDR3 is 17 amino acids. V was clipped by 3 bases and J by 0 bases, with 15 bases between them.

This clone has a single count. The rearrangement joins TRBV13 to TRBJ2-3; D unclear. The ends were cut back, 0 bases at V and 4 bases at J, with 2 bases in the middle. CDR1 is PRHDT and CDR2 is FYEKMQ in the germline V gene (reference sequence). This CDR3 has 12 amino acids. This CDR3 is CASSLGSDTQYF. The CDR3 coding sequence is TGTGCCAGCAGCTTAGGCTCAGATACGCAGTATTTT.

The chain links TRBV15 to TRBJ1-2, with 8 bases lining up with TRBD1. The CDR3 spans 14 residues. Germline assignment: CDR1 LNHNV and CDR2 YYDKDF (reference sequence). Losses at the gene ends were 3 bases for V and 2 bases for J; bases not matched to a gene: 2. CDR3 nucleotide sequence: TGTGCCACCAGCAGTCGGACAGGGAACTATGGCTACACCTTC. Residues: CATSSRTGNYGYTF. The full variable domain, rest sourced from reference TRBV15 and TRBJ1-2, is DAMVIQNPRYQVTQFGKPVTLSCSQTLNHNVMYWYQQKSSQAPKLLFHYYDKDFNNEADTPDNFQSRRPNTSFCFLDIRSPGLGDTAMYLCATSSRTGNYGYTFGSGTRLTVV.

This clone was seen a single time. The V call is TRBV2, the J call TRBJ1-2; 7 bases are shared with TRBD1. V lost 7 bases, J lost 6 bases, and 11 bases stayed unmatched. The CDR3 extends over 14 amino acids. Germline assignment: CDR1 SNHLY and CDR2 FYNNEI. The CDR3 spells CASTKRQGSDGYTF. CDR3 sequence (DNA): TGTGCCAGCACCAAAAGACAGGGTTCGGATGGCTACACCTTC.

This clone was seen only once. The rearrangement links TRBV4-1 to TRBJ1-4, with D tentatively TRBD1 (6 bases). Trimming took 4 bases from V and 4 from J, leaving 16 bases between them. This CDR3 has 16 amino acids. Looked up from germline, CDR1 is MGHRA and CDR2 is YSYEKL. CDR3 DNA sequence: TGCGCCAGCAGCCCGAACTTTGGACAGCTTAATGAAAAACTGTTTTTT. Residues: CASSPNFGQLNEKLFF.

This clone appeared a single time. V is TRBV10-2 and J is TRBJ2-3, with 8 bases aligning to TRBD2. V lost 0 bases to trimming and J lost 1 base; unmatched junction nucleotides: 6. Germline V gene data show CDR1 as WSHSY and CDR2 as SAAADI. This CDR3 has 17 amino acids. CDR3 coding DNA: TGCGCCAGCAGTGAGTCGAGGGGCGGGGGGCGCACAGATACGCAGTATTTT. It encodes CASSESRGGGRTDTQYF.

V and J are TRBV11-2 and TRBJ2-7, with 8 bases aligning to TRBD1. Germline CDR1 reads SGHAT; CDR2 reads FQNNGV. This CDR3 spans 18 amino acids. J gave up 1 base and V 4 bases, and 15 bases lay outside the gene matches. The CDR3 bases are TGTGCCAGCAGCTCGAATATTGGACAGGGAGCAATTTCCTACGAGCAGTACTTC. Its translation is CASSSNIGQGAISYEQYF.

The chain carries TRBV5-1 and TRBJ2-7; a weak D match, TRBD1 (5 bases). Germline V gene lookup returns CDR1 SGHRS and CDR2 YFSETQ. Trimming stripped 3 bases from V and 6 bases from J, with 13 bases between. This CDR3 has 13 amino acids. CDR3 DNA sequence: TGCGCCAGCAGCTCGATCACAGGCTTCGAGCAGTACTTC. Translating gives CASSSITGFEQYF.

The CDR3 nucleotides read TGTGCCAGCAGCCTCCGGGACAGGGGCCTGTTATTACAGAACTATGGCTACACCTTC. This codes for CASSLRDRGLLLQNYGYTF. The V and J genes are TRBV7-2 and TRBJ1-2, with 10 positions matching TRBD1. Germline values: CDR1 SGHTA, CDR2 FQGNSA. The CDR3 sequence is 19 residues long. V shed 5 bases and J 2 bases; nucleotides not matched to a gene: 17. The full variable domain, with the rest looked up from reference TRBV7-2 and TRBJ1-2, is GAGVSQSPSNKVTEKGKDVELRCDPISGHTALYWYRQSLGQGLEFLIYFQGNSAPDKSGLPSDRFSAERTGGSVSTLTIQRTQQEDSAVYLCASSLRDRGLLLQNYGYTFGSGTRLTVV.

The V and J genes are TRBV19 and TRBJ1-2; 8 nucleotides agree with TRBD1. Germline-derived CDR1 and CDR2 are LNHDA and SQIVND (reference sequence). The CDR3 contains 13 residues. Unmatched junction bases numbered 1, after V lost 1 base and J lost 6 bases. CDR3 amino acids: CASSIGDRHGYTF. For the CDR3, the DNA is TGTGCCAGTAGTATAGGGGACAGGCATGGCTACACCTTC. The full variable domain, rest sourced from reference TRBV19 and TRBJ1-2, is DGGITQSPKYLFRKEGQNVTLSCEQNLNHDAMYWYRQDPGQGLRLIYYSQIVNDFQKGDIAEGYSVSREKKESFPLTVTSAQKNPTAFYLCASSIGDRHGYTFGSGTRLTVV.

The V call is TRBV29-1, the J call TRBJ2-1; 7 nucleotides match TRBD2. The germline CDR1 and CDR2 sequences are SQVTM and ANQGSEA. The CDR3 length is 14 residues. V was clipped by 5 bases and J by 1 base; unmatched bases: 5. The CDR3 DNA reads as TGCAGCGTTTTATTGGGGGGGTCCTACAATGAGCAGTTCTTC. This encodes CSVLLGGSYNEQFF.

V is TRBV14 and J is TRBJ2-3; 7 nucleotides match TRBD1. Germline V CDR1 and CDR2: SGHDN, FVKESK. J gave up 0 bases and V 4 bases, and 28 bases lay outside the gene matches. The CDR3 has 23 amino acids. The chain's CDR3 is CASSPRSDRVYTTPPVSTDTQYF. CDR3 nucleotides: TGTGCCAGCAGCCCAAGAAGCGACAGGGTCTATACCACCCCCCCGGTTAGCACAGATACGCAGTATTTT.

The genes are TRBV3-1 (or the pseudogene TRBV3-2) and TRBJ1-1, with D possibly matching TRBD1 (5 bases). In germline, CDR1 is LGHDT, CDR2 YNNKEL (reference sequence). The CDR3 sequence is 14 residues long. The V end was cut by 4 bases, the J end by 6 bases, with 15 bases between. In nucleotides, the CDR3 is TGTGCCAGCAGCCTACCGGGACGGGAGTCTGAAGCTTTCTTT. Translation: CASSLPGRESEAFF.

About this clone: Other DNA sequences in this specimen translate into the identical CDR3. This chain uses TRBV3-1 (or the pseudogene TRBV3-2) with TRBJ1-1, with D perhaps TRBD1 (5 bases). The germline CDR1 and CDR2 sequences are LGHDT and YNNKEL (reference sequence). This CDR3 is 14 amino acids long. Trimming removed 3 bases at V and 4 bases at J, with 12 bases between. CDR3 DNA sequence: TGTGCCAGCAGCCAGGGGGGGGAGGGCACTGAAGCTTTCTTT. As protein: CASSQGGEGTEAFF.

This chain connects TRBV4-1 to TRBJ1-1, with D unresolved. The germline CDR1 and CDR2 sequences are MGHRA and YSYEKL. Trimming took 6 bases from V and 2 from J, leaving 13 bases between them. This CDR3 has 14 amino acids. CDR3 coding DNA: TGCGCCAGCAGGGGCCCCGGCCTAAACACTGAAGCTTTCTTT. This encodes CASRGPGLNTEAFF.

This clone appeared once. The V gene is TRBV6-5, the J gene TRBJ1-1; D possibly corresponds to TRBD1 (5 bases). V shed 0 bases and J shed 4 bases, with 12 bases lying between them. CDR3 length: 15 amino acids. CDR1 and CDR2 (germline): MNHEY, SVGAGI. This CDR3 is CASSYSPGQGTEAFF. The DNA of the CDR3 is TGTGCCAGCAGTTACTCGCCAGGGCAGGGCACTGAAGCTTTCTTT.

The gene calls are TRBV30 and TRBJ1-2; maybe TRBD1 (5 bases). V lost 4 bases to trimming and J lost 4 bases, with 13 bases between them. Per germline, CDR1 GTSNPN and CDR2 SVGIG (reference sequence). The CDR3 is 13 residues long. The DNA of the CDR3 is TGTGCCTGGAAAAGAGACAGAATCTATGGCTACACCTTC. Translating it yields CAWKRDRIYGYTF.

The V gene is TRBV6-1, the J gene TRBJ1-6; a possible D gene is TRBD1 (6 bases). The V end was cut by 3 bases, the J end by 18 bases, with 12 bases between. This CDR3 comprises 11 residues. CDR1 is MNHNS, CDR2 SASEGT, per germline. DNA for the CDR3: TGTGCCAGCAGTGATAGACAGGCGAACCACTTT. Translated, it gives CASSDRQANHF.

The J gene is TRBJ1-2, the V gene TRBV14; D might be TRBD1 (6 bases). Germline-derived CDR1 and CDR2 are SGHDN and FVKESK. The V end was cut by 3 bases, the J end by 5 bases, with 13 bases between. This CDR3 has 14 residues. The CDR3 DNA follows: TGTGCCAGCAGCCACGGGGGGCTACAGTATGGCTACACCTTC. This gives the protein CASSHGGLQYGYTF.